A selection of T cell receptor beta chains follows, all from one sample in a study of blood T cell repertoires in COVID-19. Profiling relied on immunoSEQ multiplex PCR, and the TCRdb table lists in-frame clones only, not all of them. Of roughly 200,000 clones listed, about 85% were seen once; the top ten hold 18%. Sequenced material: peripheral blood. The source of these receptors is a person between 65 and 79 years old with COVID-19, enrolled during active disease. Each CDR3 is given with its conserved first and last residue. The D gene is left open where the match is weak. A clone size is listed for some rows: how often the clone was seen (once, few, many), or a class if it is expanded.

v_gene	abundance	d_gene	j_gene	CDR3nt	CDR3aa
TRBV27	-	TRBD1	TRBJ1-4	TGTGCCAGCAGTTTATTTCGGACAGGGAATGAAAAACTGTTTTTT	CASSLFRTGNEKLFF
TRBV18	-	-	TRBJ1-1	TGTGCCAGCTCACCAATGGGGGGGACGGCTTTCTTT	CASSPMGGTAFF
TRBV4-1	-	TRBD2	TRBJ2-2	TGCGCCAGCAGCCAAGTGCGCGGGACTAGCGGGGTTCTGCGGACCGGGGAGCTGTTTTTT	CASSQVRGTSGVLRTGELFF
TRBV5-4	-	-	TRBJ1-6	TGTGCCAGCAGCTTGTACAACTCCTATAATTCACCCCTCCACTTT	CASSLYNSYNSPLHF
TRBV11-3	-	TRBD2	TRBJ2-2	TGTGCCAGCAGCCCGAGCCGGGGGGTCACCGGGGAGCTGTTTTTT	CASSPSRGVTGELFF
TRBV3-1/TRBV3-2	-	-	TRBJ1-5	TGTGCCAGCAGCCAGCGGGGGAATCAGCCCCAGCATTTT	CASSQRGNQPQHF
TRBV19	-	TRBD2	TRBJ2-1	TGTGCCAGTAGTATAACGGGGACTAGCGGCCACAATGAGCAGTTCTTC	CASSITGTSGHNEQFF
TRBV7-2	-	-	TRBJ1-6	TGTGCCAGCAGCTCCCAAAGGCAGGGCCTGACTAATTCACCCCTCCACTTT	CASSSQRQGLTNSPLHF
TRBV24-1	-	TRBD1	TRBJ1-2	TGTGCCACACAGGGGGCAGATGGCTACACCTTC	CATQGADGYTF
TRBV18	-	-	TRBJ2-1	TGTGCCAGCACGCAGGGGTTCTCCACCTACAATGAGCAGTTCTTC	CASTQGFSTYNEQFF
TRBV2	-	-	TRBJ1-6	TGTGCCAGCAAGAGGATTTCACCCCTCCACTTT	CASKRISPLHF
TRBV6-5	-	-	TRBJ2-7	TGTGCCAGCAGATCCGAGGGGGGGACACGCTACGAGCAGTACTTC	CASRSEGGTRYEQYF
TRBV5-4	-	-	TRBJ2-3	TGTGCCAGCAGCTTATCGAGGGGGTCGGGTGGTACGCAGTATTTT	CASSLSRGSGGTQYF
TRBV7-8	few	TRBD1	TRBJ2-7	TGTGCCAGCAGCTTCTTGGGACAGGGGGCGGGTGAGCAGTACTTC	CASSFLGQGAGEQYF
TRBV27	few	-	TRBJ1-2	TGTGCCAGCAGCCCCGGGGGGGCCTCGGGCCCATATGGCTACACCTTC	CASSPGGASGPYGYTF
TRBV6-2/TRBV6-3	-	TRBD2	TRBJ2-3	TGTGCCAGCAGTTACTGGACTAGCGGGGAATTCACAGATACGCAGTATTTT	CASSYWTSGEFTDTQYF
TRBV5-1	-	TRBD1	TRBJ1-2	TGCGCCAGCAGTTATACAGGGGGCCCAGATGGCTACACCTTC	CASSYTGGPDGYTF
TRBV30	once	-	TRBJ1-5	TGTGCCTGGAGTGGGGTCAGGGGTGAACAGCCCCAGCATTTT	CAWSGVRGEQPQHF
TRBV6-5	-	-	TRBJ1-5	TGTGCCAGCAGACAGAGCAATCAGCCCCAGCATTTT	CASRQSNQPQHF
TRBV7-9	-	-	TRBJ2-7	TGTGCCAGCAGCGAAAGCATTGAGGGCTACGAGCAGTACTTC	CASSESIEGYEQYF
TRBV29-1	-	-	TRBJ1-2	TGCAGCGTTGAAAAGTTGGGCGGGAACTATGGCTACACCTTC	CSVEKLGGNYGYTF
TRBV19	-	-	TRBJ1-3	TGTGCCGCGACCGGGGGTCCGGGAAACACCATATATTTT	CAATGGPGNTIYF
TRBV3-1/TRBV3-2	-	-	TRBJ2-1	TGTGCCAGCAGCCAAGATCCCGCTACTGGCTACAATGAGCAGTTCTTC	CASSQDPATGYNEQFF